This T cell receptor (beta chain) was identified in a study of control samples from healthy donors and cancer patients (dated by TCRdb to about 2020). Concerning this clone: The target of this receptor is not known. Base quality data are lacking; no much larger clone is found one base away.

Library prep was done by the immunoSEQ multiplex PCR assay. TCRdb's version of the immuneACCESS table is confined to in-frame rearrangements and falls short of the full clone set. An unresolved V gene accounts for under half of the shortfall where checked; the remainder is of unknown origin. Here the sample has about 110,000 clones; 88% occur a single time. The leading ten clones occupy roughly 3.7% of the sample. From a lookup of the germline V gene, CDR1 and CDR2 are SGHTA and FQGTGA. The CDR3 goes from the cysteine to the phenylalanine over 16 residues. Only the CDR3 DNA is retained, 48 bases long and in frame from the first base. The V end loses 11 bases and the J end loses 0 bases, and a stretch of 20 bases separates them.

The chain is made from TRBV7-3 and TRBJ1-5; matching of 6 bases hints at TRBD1 as the D gene. The receptor's source is a woman in her fifties or sixties with lung cancer. The material sequenced was PBMCs. The CDR3 reads CAPKRPGVYSNQPQHF. DNA sequence: TGTGCCCCAAAGCGCCCAGGGGTTTATAGCAATCAGCCCCAGCATTTT.